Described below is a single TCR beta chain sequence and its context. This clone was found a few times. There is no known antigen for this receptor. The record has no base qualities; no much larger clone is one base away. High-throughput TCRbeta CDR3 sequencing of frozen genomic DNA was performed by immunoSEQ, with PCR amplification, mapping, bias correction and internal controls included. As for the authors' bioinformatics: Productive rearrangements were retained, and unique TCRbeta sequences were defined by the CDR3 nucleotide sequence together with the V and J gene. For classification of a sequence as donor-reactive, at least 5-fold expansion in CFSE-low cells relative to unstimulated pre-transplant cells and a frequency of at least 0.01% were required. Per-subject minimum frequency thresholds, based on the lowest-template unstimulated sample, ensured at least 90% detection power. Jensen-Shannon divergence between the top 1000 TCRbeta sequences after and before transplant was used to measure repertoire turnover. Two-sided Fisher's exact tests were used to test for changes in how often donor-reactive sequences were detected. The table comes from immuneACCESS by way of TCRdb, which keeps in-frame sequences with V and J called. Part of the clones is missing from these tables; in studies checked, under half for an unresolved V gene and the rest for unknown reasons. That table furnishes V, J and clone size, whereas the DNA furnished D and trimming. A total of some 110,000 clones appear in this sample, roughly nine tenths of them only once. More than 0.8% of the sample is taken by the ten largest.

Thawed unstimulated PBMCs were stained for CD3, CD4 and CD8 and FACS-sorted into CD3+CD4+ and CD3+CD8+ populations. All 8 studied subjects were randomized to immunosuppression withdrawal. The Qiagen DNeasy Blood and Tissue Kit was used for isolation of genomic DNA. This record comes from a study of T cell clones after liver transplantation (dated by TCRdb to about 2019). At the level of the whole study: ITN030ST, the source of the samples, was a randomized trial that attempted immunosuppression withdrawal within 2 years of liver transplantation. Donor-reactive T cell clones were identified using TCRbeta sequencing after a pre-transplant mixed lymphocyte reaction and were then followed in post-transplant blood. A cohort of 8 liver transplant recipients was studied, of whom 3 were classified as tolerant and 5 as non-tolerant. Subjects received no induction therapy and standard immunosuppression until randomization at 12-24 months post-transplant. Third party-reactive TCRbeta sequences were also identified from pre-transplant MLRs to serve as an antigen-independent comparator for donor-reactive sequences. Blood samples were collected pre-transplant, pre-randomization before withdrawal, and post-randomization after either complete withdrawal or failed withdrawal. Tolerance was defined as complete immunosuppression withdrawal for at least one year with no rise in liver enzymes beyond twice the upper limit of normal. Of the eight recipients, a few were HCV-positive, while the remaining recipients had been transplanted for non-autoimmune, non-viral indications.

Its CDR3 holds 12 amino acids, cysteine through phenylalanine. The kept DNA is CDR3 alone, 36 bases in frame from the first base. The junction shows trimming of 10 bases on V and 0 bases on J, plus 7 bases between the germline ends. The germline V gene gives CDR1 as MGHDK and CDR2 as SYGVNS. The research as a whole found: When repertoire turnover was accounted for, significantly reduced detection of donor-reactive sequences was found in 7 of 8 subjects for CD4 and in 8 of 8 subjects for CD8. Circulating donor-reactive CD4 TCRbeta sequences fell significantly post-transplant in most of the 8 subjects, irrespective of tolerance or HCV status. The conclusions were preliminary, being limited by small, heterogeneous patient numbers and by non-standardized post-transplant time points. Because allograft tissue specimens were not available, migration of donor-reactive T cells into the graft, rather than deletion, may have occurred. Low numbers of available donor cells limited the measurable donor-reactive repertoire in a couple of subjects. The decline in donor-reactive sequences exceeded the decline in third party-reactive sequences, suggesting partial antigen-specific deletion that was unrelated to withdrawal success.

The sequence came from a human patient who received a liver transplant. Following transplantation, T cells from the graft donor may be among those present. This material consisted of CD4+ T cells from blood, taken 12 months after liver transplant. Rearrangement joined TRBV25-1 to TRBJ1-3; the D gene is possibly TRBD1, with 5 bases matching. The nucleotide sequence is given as TGTGCCACGAGGGGCTCTGGAAACACCATATATTTT. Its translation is CATRGSGNTIYF.